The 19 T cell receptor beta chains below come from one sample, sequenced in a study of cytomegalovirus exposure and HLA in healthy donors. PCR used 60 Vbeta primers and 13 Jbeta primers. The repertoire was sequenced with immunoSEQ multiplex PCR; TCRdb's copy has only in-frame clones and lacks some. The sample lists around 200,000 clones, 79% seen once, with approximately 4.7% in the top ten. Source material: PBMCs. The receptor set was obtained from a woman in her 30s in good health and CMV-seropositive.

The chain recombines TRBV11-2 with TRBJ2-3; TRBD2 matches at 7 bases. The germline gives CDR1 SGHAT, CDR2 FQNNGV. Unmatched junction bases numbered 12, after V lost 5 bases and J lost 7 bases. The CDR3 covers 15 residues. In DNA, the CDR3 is TGTGCCAGCAGCCCGACAAGCGGGACTCATTATACGCAGTATTTT. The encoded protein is CASSPTSGTHYTQYF.

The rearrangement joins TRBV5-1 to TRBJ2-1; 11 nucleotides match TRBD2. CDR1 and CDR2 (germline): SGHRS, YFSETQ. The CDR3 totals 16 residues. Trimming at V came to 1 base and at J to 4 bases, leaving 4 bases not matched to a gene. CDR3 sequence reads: CASSLIAGGDYNEQFF. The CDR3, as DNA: TGCGCCAGCAGCTTGATAGCGGGAGGGGATTACAATGAGCAGTTCTTC.

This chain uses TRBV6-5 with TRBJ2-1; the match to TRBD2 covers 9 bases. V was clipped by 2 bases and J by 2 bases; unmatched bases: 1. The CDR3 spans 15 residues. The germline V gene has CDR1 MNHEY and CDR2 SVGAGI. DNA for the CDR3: TGTGCCAGCAGTTACCTAGCGGGAACCTACAATGAGCAGTTCTTC. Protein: CASSYLAGTYNEQFF.

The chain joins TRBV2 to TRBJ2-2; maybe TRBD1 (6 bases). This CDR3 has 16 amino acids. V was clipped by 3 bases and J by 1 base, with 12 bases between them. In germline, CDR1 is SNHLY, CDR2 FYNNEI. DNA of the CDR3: TGTGCCAGCAGTGATTGGGCCAGGGGGAACACCGGGGAGCTGTTTTTT. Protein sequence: CASSDWARGNTGELFF.

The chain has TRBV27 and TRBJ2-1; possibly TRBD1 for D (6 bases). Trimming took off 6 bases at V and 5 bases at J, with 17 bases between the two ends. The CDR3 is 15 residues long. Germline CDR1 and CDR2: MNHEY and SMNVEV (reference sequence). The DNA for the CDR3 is TGTGCCAGCAGCCTCCTTGGCCAGGGGCACAATGAGCAGTTCTTC. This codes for CASSLLGQGHNEQFF.

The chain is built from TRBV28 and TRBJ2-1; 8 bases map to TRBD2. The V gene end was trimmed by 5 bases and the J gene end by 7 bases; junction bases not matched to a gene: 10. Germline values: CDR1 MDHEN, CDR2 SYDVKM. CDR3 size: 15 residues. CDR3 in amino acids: CASSANPGLENEQFF. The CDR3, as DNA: TGTGCCAGCAGTGCCAATCCGGGACTAGAAAATGAGCAGTTCTTC.

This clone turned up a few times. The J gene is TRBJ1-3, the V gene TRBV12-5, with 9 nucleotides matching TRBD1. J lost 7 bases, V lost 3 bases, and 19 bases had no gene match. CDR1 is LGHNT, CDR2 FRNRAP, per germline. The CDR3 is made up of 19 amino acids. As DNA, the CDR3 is TGTGCTAGTGGTTTCGGGTCGGGACAGGGCGTTTTTTCCGTCAACACCATATATTTT. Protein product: CASGFGSGQGVFSVNTIYF.

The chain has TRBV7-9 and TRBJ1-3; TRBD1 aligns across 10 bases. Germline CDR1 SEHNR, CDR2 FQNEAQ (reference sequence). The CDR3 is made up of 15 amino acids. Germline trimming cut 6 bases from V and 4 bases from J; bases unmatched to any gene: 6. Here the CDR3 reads CASRIGTGAGNTIYF. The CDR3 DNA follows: TGTGCCAGCAGGATCGGGACAGGGGCAGGAAACACCATATATTTT. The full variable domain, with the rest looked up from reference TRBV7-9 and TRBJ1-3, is DTGVSQNPRHKITKRGQNVTFRCDPISEHNRLYWYRQTLGQGPEFLTYFQNEAQLEKSRLLSDRFSAERPKGSFSTLEIQRTEQGDSAMYLCASRIGTGAGNTIYFGEGSWLTVV.

CDR3 bases: TGTGCCAGCTCACCTGGACAGGGGGCTAGCAATCAGCCCCAGCATTTT. Translating gives CASSPGQGASNQPQHF. The chain employs TRBV18 and TRBJ1-5, with 11 positions matching TRBD1. V lost 3 bases, J lost 0 bases, and 1 base stayed unmatched. The CDR3 loop spans 16 amino acids. The germline CDR1 and CDR2 sequences are KGHSH and LQKENI. Filled out from reference TRBV18 and TRBJ1-5, the complete variable domain reads NAGVMQNPRHLVRRRGQEARLRCSPMKGHSHVYWYRQLPEEGLKFMVYLQKENIIDESGMPKERFSAEFPKEGPSILRIQQVVRGDSAAYFCASSPGQGASNQPQHFGDGTRLSIL.

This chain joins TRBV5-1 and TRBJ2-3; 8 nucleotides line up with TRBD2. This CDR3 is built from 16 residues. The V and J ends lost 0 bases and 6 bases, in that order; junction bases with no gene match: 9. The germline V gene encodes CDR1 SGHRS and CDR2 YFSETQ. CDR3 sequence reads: CASSLEGGGNTDTQYF. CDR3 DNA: TGCGCCAGCAGCTTGGAAGGCGGGGGGAATACTGATACGCAGTATTTT.

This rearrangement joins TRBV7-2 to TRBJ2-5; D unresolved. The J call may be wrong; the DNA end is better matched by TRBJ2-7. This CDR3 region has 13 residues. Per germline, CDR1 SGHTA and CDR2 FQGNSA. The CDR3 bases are TGTGCCAGCAGCTTATCGCCTCCCTACGAGCAGTACTTC. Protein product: CASSLSPPYEQYF.

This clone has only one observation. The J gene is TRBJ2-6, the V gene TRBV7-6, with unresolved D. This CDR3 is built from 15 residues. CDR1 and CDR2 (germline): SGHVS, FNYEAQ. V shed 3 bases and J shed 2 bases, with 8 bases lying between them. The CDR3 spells CASSLGRPGANVLTF. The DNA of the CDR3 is TGTGCCAGCAGCTTGGGCAGGCCTGGGGCCAACGTCCTGACTTTC.

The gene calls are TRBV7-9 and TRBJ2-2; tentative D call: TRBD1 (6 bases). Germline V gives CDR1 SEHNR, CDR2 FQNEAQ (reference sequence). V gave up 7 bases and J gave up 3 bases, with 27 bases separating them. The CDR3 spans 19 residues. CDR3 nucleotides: TGTGCCAGCATTGAGATCAGGGGAGTCGGTAATTTCGACACCGGGGAGCTGTTTTTT. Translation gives CASIEIRGVGNFDTGELFF.

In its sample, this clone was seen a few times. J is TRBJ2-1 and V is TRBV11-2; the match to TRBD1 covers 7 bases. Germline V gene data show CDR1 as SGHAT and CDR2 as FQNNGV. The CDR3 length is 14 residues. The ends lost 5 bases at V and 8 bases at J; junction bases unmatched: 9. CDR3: CASSDRDSVDEQFF. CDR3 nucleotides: TGTGCCAGCAGCGACCGGGACAGTGTCGATGAGCAGTTCTTC.

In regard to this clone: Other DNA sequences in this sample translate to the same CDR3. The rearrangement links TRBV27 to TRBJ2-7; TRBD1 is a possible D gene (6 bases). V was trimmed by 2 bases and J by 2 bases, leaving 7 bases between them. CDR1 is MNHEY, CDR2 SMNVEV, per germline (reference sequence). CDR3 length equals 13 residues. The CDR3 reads CASSLTGTYEQYF. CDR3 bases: TGTGCCAGCAGTTTAACAGGGACCTACGAGCAGTACTTC.

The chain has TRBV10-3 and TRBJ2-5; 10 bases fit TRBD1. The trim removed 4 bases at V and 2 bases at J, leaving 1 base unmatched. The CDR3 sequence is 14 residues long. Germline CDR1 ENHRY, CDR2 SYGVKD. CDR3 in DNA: TGTGCCATCAGTGGGGACAGGGGACAAGAGACCCAGTACTTC. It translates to CAISGDRGQETQYF.

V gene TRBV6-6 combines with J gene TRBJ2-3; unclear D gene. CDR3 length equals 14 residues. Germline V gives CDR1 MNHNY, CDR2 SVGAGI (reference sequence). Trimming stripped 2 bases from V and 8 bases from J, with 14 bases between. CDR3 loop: CASSYEAIFGTQYF. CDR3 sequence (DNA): TGTGCCAGCAGTTACGAGGCTATTTTCGGTACGCAGTATTTT.

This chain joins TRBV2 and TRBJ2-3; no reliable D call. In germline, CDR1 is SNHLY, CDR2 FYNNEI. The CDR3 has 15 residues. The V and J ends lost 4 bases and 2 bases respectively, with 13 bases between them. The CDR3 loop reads CASSGQPTYTDTQYF. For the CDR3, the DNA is TGTGCCAGCAGTGGACAACCAACCTACACAGATACGCAGTATTTT.

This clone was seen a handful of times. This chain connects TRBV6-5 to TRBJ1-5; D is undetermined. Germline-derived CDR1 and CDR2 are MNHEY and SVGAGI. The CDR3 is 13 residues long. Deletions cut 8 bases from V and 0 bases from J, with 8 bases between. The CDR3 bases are TGTGCCAGCCGGAGAGGTAGCAATCAGCCCCAGCATTTT. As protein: CASRRGSNQPQHF.